These 8 T cell receptor beta chains were sequenced from one sample in a study of OX40 agonist ivuxolimab in advanced cancers. TCRdb's table, derived via immunoSEQ multiplex PCR, lists solely in-frame clones and lacks some. The data hold 50,000 to 55,000 clones, with around nine tenths observed a single time. This sample comprised CD4+ or CD8+ T cells sorted from blood, obtained in a trial of the OX40 agonist ivuxolimab. The receptors stem from an adult with an advanced solid tumor such as melanoma, head and neck, liver or kidney cancer.

The chain has TRBV11-2 and TRBJ2-5; D ambiguous. From germline, CDR1 is SGHAT and CDR2 FQNNGV. V was clipped by 2 bases and J by 4 bases, with 11 bases between them. The CDR3 is 14 residues long. Here the CDR3 reads CASSLTERRETQYF. The CDR3 coding sequence is TGTGCCAGCAGCTTAACGGAAAGGCGAGAGACCCAGTACTTC. Combining the CDR3 with reference TRBV11-2 and TRBJ2-5 gives the whole variable domain EAGVAQSPRYKIIEKRQSVAFWCNPISGHATLYWYQQILGQGPKLLIQFQNNGVVDDSQLPKDRFSAERLKGVDSTLKIQPAKLEDSAVYLCASSLTERRETQYFGPGTRLLVL.

This sequence joins TRBV5-6 and TRBJ1-2; D not certain. Germline CDR1 and CDR2: SGHDT and YYEEEE. This CDR3 is built from 14 residues. The ends were cut back, 2 bases at V and 5 bases at J, with 13 bases in the middle. The CDR3 loop reads CASSFFEQTYGYTF. The DNA of the CDR3 is TGTGCCAGCAGCTTCTTTGAACAGACATATGGCTACACCTTC. The full variable domain, rest sourced from reference TRBV5-6 and TRBJ1-2, is DAGVTQSPTHLIKTRGQQVTLRCSPKSGHDTVSWYQQALGQGPQFIFQYYEEEERQRGNFPDRFSGHQFPNYSSELNVNALLLGDSALYLCASSFFEQTYGYTFGSGTRLTVV.

The chain couples TRBV7-9 to TRBJ1-2; D unclear. The CDR3 loop spans 15 amino acids. Trimming took 2 bases from V and 7 from J, leaving 17 bases between them. Germline assignment: CDR1 SEHNR and CDR2 FQNEAQ (reference sequence). CDR3 sequence (DNA): TGTGCCAGCAGCTTAACCCATGCCGTGGGGTTTGGCTACACCTTC. It codes for CASSLTHAVGFGYTF.

The V gene is TRBV19, the J gene TRBJ2-3; D perhaps matches TRBD1 (5 bases). V gave up 5 bases and J gave up 0 bases, with 15 bases separating them. Germline values: CDR1 LNHDA, CDR2 SQIVND (reference sequence). The CDR3 is 16 residues long. Here the CDR3 reads CASSPGERGSTDTQYF. The CDR3 DNA sequence: TGTGCCAGTAGTCCCGGTGAAAGGGGAAGCACAGATACGCAGTATTTT.

The chain carries TRBV7-6 and TRBJ2-2; D is undetermined. Germline V gene sequence: CDR1 SGHVS, CDR2 FNYEAQ. This CDR3 is 12 amino acids long. Trimming stripped 5 bases from V and 8 bases from J, with 9 bases between. The CDR3, as DNA: TGTGCCAGCAGCGCGGTTTGGGGGGAGCTGTTTTTT. It translates to CASSAVWGELFF.

This chain uses TRBV7-3 with TRBJ1-1; a weak D match, TRBD1 (5 bases). The V end lost 0 bases, the J end lost 5 bases, and 10 bases lay between the germline ends. The CDR3 extends over 14 amino acids. Germline V CDR1 and CDR2: SGHTA, FQGTGA. As DNA, the CDR3 is TGTGCCAGCAGCTTAACGGGGGTTCGTACTGAAGCTTTCTTT. Translating gives CASSLTGVRTEAFF.

The chain combines TRBV30 with TRBJ2-3; no firm D call. This CDR3 contains 13 residues. The V gene lost 3 bases and the J gene lost 2 bases, with 9 bases spanning the gap. Germline V CDR1 and CDR2: GTSNPN, SVGIG (reference sequence). Here the CDR3 reads CAWSGRNTDTQYF. CDR3 nucleotides: TGTGCCTGGAGCGGACGGAACACAGATACGCAGTATTTT. The variable domain in full, with the rest retrieved from reference TRBV30 and TRBJ2-3, is SQTIHQWPATLVQPVGSPLSLECTVEGTSNPNLYWYRQAAGRGLQLLFYSVGIGQISSEVPQNLSASRPQDRQFILSSKKLLLSDSGFYLCAWSGRNTDTQYFGPGTRLTVL.

The chain has TRBV5-4 and TRBJ2-5, with TRBD2 matching 7 bases. After removal of 9 bases from V and 5 bases from J, the junction contained 13 bases not matched to a gene. The CDR3 extends over 14 amino acids. Germline loops: CDR1 SGHNT, CDR2 YYREEE (reference sequence). CDR3 coding DNA: TGTGCCACCAACCCCTGGGGGGGACGGGAGACCCAGTACTTC. Encoded protein: CATNPWGGRETQYF.